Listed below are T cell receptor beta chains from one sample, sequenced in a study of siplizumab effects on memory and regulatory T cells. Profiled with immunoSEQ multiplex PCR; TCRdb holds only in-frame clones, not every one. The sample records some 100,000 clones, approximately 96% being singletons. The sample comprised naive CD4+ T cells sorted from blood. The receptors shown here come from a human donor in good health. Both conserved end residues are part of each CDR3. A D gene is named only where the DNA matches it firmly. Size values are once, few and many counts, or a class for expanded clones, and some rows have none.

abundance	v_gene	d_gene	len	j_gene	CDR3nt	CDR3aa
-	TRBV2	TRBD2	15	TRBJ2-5	TGTGCCAGCAAGAAGGGAGCGGGGGGCCTCGAGACCCAGTACTTC	CASKKGAGGLETQYF
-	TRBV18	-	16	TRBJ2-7	TGTGCCAGCTCACCTTCCAGGACAGCGGTAACCTACGAGCAGTACTTC	CASSPSRTAVTYEQYF
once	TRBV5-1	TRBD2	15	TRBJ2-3	TGCGCCAGCAGCAGCGGCGGGGGTAACACAGATACGCAGTATTTT	CASSSGGGNTDTQYF
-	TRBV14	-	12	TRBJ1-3	TGTGCCAGCAGCCAAGATCGGAACACCATATATTTT	CASSQDRNTIYF
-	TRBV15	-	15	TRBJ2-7	TGTGCCACCAGCAGAGACGACGGGACGGCCTACGAGCAGTACTTC	CATSRDDGTAYEQYF
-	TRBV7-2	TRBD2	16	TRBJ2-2	TGTGCCAGCAGCTCGGGACTAGCGGGGGCCACCGGGGAGCTGTTTTTT	CASSSGLAGATGELFF
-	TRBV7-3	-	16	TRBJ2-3	TGTGCCAGCAGCTTATGGGACGGGCGCAGCACATATACGCAGTATTTT	CASSLWDGRSTYTQYF
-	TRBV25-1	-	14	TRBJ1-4	TGTGCCAGCAGTGAACTCAGGACTAATGAAAAACTGTTTTTT	CASSELRTNEKLFF
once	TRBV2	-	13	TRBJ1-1	TGTGCCAGCAGCACAGGGTCGGGCACTGAAGCTTTCTTT	CASSTGSGTEAFF
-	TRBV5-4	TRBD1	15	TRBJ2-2	TGTGCCAGCAGCGGTACAGGGGCAATCACCGGGGAGCTGTTTTTT	CASSGTGAITGELFF
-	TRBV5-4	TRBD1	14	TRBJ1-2	TGTGCCAGCAGCCTAGGGATGGGGACAGTGGGCTACACCTTC	CASSLGMGTVGYTF
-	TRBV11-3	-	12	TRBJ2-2	TGTGCCAGCAGCTTAGGCCCCGGGGAGCTGTTTTTT	CASSLGPGELFF
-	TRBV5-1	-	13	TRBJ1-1	TGCGCCAGCAGCGCCCGTATGAACACTGAAGCTTTCTTT	CASSARMNTEAFF
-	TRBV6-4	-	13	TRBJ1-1	TGTGCCATCAGTGGACCGAGCTGTACTGAAGCTTTCTTT	CAISGPSCTEAFF
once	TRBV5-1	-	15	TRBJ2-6	TGCGCCAGCAGCGCCGAGGGGTCCGGGGCCAACGTCCTGACTTTC	CASSAEGSGANVLTF
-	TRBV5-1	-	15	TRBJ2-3	TGCGCCAGCAGCACGTACGGGGGGCTCACAGATACGCAGTATTTT	CASSTYGGLTDTQYF
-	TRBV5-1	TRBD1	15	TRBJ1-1	TGCGCCAGCAGCTTACGGGTAGGGGGCGTCACTGAAGCTTTCTTT	CASSLRVGGVTEAFF
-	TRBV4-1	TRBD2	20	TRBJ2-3	TGCGCCAGCAGCCAACCCAGACTAGCGGGGGGCCCCGCTAGCACAGATACGCAGTATTTT	CASSQPRLAGGPASTDTQYF
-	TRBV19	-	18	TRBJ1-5	TGTGCCAGTAGTATAGATAAGGCAGGCCAAATAAGCAATCAGCCCCAGCATTTT	CASSIDKAGQISNQPQHF
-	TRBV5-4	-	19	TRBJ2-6	TGTGCCAGCAGCTTGGTTGGCGGAGGGTTAGTCTCTGGGGCCAACGTCCTGACTTTC	CASSLVGGGLVSGANVLTF
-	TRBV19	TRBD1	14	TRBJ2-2	TGTGCCAGTAGCCCGGACAGGGGCACCGGGGAGCTGTTTTTT	CASSPDRGTGELFF
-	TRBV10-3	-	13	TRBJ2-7	TGTGCCATCAGGGGGGACACCACCTACGAGCAGTACTTC	CAIRGDTTYEQYF
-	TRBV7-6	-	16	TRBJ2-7	TGTGCCAGCAGCTTAGCCCCCCCGCCTGACTTCTACGAGCAGTACTTC	CASSLAPPPDFYEQYF
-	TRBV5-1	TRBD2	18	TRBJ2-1	TGCGCCAGCAGCTTGGTGGTGGGACTAACAGCCGCCTACAATGAGCAGTTCTTC	CASSLVVGLTAAYNEQFF
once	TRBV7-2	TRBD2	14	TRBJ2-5	TGTGCCAGCAGCCCCCGACTAGCATGGGAGACCCAGTACTTC	CASSPRLAWETQYF
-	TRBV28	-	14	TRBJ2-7	TGTGCCAGCAGTTTACCTAGGGAGTCCCACGAGCAGTACTTC	CASSLPRESHEQYF
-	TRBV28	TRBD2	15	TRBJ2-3	TGTGCCAGCAGTTTATCTCTAGCGGGGGCGGATACGCAGTATTTT	CASSLSLAGADTQYF
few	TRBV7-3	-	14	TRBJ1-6	TGTGCCAGCAGCCTACTTGGGGGCGACTCACCCCTCCACTTT	CASSLLGGDSPLHF
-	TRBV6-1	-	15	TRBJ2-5	TGTGCCAGCAGTGAAATGGGGGCGGGGGAAGAGACCCAGTACTTC	CASSEMGAGEETQYF
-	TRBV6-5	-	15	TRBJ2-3	TGTGCCAGCAGTTCCACCTTAGGTAGCACAGATACGCAGTATTTT	CASSSTLGSTDTQYF
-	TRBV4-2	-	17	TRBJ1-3	TGTGCCAGCAGCCAAGATCACACCAGCGTCTCTGGAAACACCATATATTTT	CASSQDHTSVSGNTIYF
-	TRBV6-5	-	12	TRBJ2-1	TGTGCCAGCTCTAGCGATAGAAATGAGCAGTTCTTC	CASSSDRNEQFF
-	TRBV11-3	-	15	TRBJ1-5	TGTGCCAGCAGCTTAGAACGGCCGTTTCAGCAGCCCCAGCATTTT	CASSLERPFQQPQHF
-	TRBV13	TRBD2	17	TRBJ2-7	TGTGCCAGCAGCCGAAAGTTTCCTAGCGGGGCGACCTACGAGCAGTACTTC	CASSRKFPSGATYEQYF
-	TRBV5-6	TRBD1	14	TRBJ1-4	TGTGCCAGCAGCTTTAGACAGGGGGAGGAAAAACTGTTTTTT	CASSFRQGEEKLFF
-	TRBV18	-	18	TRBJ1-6	TGTGCCAGCTCACCATCAAGGGGCGGGAGCTCCTATAATTCACCCCTCCACTTT	CASSPSRGGSSYNSPLHF
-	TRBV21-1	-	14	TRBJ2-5	TGTGCCAGCAGCAAAGTTCTGGGCCAGGAGACCCAGTACTTC	CASSKVLGQETQYF
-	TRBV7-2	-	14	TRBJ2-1	TGTGCCAGCAGGTCCCCGACAAGGGGTAATGAGCAGTTCTTC	CASRSPTRGNEQFF
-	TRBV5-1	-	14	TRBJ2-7	TGCGCCAGCAGCTTGGGTCTAAACTCCTACGAGCAGTACTTC	CASSLGLNSYEQYF
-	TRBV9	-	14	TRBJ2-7	TGTGCCAGCAGCGTAGCGGGGGTTACGTACGAGCAGTACTTC	CASSVAGVTYEQYF
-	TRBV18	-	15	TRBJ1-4	TGTGCCAGCTCCCCGTCGGAACTGAATAATGAAAAACTGTTTTTT	CASSPSELNNEKLFF